Shown below are 20 T cell receptor beta chains from a single sample sequenced in a study of shared clonotypes between healthy human individuals. Terminally differentiated effector memory CD45RA+ cells were excluded from the naive CD8 cells, which were CD45RO-negative and positively selected for CCR7. Sequencing was performed with immunoSEQ multiplex PCR; in TCRdb, only in-frame clones are kept and a portion is missing. The data show almost 700,000 clones, with roughly nine tenths seen just once and roughly 22% held by the top ten. Material for sequencing was naive CD8+ T cells sorted from blood. The receptors shown here come from a man in his thirties or forties in good health.

This clone was seen only a few times. The chain has TRBV27 and TRBJ2-5, with 10 bases identical to TRBD2. The CDR3 is 15 residues long. Germline V gives CDR1 MNHEY, CDR2 SMNVEV (reference sequence). J lost 7 bases, V lost 5 bases, and 10 bases had no gene match. As DNA, the CDR3 is TGTGCCAGCAGTGGATGGACTAGCGGAGGGGGGACCCAGTACTTC. This codes for CASSGWTSGGGTQYF.

V is TRBV28 and J is TRBJ1-5, with unresolved D. Trimming stripped 2 bases from V and 0 bases from J, with 11 bases between. Germline V gives CDR1 MDHEN, CDR2 SYDVKM. The CDR3 is made up of 16 amino acids. Here the CDR3 DNA reads TGTGCCAGCAGTTTAATCGCCGACGGTAGCAATCAGCCCCAGCATTTT. Translated: CASSLIADGSNQPQHF.

The V and J genes are TRBV7-3 and TRBJ2-7; D possibly corresponds to TRBD2 (6 bases). V was pared by 6 bases and J by 2 bases, with 17 bases between. Germline values: CDR1 SGHTA, CDR2 FQGTGA. The CDR3 consists of 15 residues. The CDR3 nucleotides read TGTGCCAGCAGTGATGCCTTCAGGAGGGCCTACGAGCAGTACTTC. Its translation: CASSDAFRRAYEQYF.

This chain connects TRBV19 to TRBJ1-1; 8 bases map to TRBD1. Trimming cost V 3 bases and J 4 bases; bases outside gene matches: 7. The germline V gene has CDR1 LNHDA and CDR2 SQIVND (reference sequence). CDR3 size: 15 residues. As DNA, the CDR3 is TGTGCCAGTAGTATGGACAGGGACGGTGGCACTGAAGCTTTCTTT. Translation gives CASSMDRDGGTEAFF.

The V and J genes are TRBV7-2 and TRBJ1-3; no clear D gene. The length of the CDR3 is 14 residues. V gave up 2 bases and J gave up 1 base, with 6 bases separating them. Germline lookup yields CDR1 SGHTA and CDR2 FQGNSA. This CDR3 reads CASSLSVSGNTIYF. Here the CDR3 DNA reads TGTGCCAGCAGCTTATCGGTTTCTGGAAACACCATATATTTT.

The rearrangement links TRBV29-1 to TRBJ2-7, with 8 bases lining up with TRBD2. Germline CDR1 and CDR2: SQVTM and ANQGSEA. Trimming removed 6 bases from V and 3 bases from J; junction bases left unmatched: 10. This CDR3 region has 14 residues. The CDR3 DNA sequence: TGCAGCGTCCTCGGGCTAGCGGGTCTCTACGAGCAGTACTTC. Its translation is CSVLGLAGLYEQYF.

V and J are TRBV5-5 and TRBJ1-5; 7 nucleotides agree with TRBD1. The CDR3 covers 16 residues. The J segment lost 3 bases and the V segment lost 4 bases, leaving 10 bases of the junction unmatched. Germline lookup yields CDR1 SGHKS and CDR2 YYEKEE (reference sequence). CDR3 residues: CASSPARDRFNQPQHF. The CDR3 bases are TGTGCCAGCAGCCCAGCCCGGGACAGATTCAATCAGCCCCAGCATTTT.

This chain joins TRBV5-4 and TRBJ2-3, with 7 bases identical to TRBD2. The CDR3 contains 15 residues. Unmatched junction bases numbered 9, after V lost 6 bases and J lost 2 bases. The germline CDR1 and CDR2 sequences are SGHNT and YYREEE (reference sequence). The CDR3 sequence is CASTSGGLNTDTQYF. The CDR3 DNA reads TGTGCCAGCACCTCGGGGGGACTAAACACAGATACGCAGTATTTT.

The chain uses TRBV7-2 and TRBJ2-3; 9 nucleotides match TRBD1. The CDR3 contains 14 residues. The J segment lost 6 bases and the V segment lost 1 base, leaving 2 bases of the junction unmatched. Germline V gene sequence: CDR1 SGHTA, CDR2 FQGNSA. CDR3 nucleotides: TGTGCCAGCAGCTTAGTACAGGGGGCCGATACGCAGTATTTT. Its protein product is CASSLVQGADTQYF.

This clone appeared a single time. This chain connects TRBV9 to TRBJ2-5, with TRBD2 matching 8 bases. The ends lost 7 bases at V and 7 bases at J; junction bases unmatched: 12. Germline V CDR1 and CDR2: SGDLS, YYNGEE. The CDR3 spans 14 residues. The CDR3 loop is CASGAGGPSTTQYF. The CDR3 bases are TGTGCCAGCGGGGCGGGAGGCCCTTCAACGACCCAGTACTTC.

J is TRBJ2-7 and V is TRBV4-1; D may be TRBD2 (6 bases). Trimming removed 4 bases from V and 3 bases from J, with 16 bases in between. Germline V CDR1 and CDR2: MGHRA, YSYEKL. This CDR3 comprises 15 residues. In DNA, the CDR3 is TGCGCCAGCAGCCCGTTATGGGGGGATGGCTACGAGCAGTACTTC. Its translation is CASSPLWGDGYEQYF.

The sample holds one count of this clone. The gene calls are TRBV7-2 and TRBJ2-5; maybe TRBD2 (6 bases). The V and J ends lost 2 bases and 3 bases respectively, with 16 bases between them. Germline V gene data show CDR1 as SGHTA and CDR2 as FQGNSA. The CDR3 loop spans 16 amino acids. This CDR3 is CASSLTRSGSKETQYF. Written as DNA, the CDR3 is TGTGCCAGCAGCTTAACTAGGAGCGGGTCCAAAGAGACCCAGTACTTC.

This clone has just a few counts. This CDR3 reads CASSRMRPNYGYTF. CDR3 DNA sequence: TGTGCCAGCAGTAGGATGAGACCTAACTATGGCTACACCTTC. The chain carries TRBV7-9 and TRBJ1-2; D ambiguous. This CDR3 comprises 14 residues. The V gene lost 6 bases and the J gene lost 0 bases, with 11 bases spanning the gap. CDR1 and CDR2 (germline): SEHNR, FQNEAQ (reference sequence).

V gene TRBV7-9 combines with J gene TRBJ2-1, with 9 bases aligning to TRBD2. This CDR3 spans 16 amino acids. Germline assignment: CDR1 SEHNR and CDR2 FQNEAQ (reference sequence). J was trimmed by 4 bases and V by 5 bases; bases with no gene match: 9. The CDR3 region is CASSRLLAGSYNEQFF. The CDR3 DNA reads as TGTGCCAGCAGCCGTCTTCTAGCGGGATCTTACAATGAGCAGTTCTTC.

The rearrangement uses TRBV15 and TRBJ2-7; the match to TRBD2 covers 7 bases. The CDR3 contains 19 residues. V lost 0 bases, J lost 3 bases, and 17 bases stayed unmatched. Germline CDR1 LNHNV, CDR2 YYDKDF (reference sequence). DNA for the CDR3: TGTGCCACCAGCAGAGACAGGGTTTCATCTAGCGGAACTCTCTACGAGCAGTACTTC. It codes for CATSRDRVSSSGTLYEQYF. The full variable domain, in which reference TRBV15 and TRBJ2-7 provide the parts outside the CDR3, is DAMVIQNPRYQVTQFGKPVTLSCSQTLNHNVMYWYQQKSSQAPKLLFHYYDKDFNNEADTPDNFQSRRPNTSFCFLDIRSPGLGDTAMYLCATSRDRVSSSGTLYEQYFGPGTRLTVT.

V and J are TRBV19 and TRBJ2-3; a weak D match, TRBD2 (5 bases). V lost 3 bases and J lost 3, with 19 bases in between. The CDR3 is 17 residues long. Germline V gives CDR1 LNHDA, CDR2 SQIVND (reference sequence). The chain's CDR3 is CASSIALGDSRTDTQYF. The CDR3 DNA sequence: TGTGCCAGTAGTATTGCCCTCGGGGATTCCAGGACAGATACGCAGTATTTT.

In its sample, this clone was seen once. The chain uses TRBV28 and TRBJ1-1, with TRBD1 as a possible D gene (5 bases). Germline loops: CDR1 MDHEN, CDR2 SYDVKM. This CDR3 region has 13 residues. Trimming pared 2 bases from V and 4 bases from J, leaving 8 bases between. The CDR3: CASSLGQGTEAFF. The DNA of the CDR3 is TGTGCCAGCAGTTTAGGGCAGGGCACTGAAGCTTTCTTT. The full variable domain, rest sourced from reference TRBV28 and TRBJ1-1, is DVKVTQSSRYLVKRTGEKVFLECVQDMDHENMFWYRQDPGLGLRLIYFSYDVKMKEKGDIPEGYSVSREKKERFSLILESASTNQTSMYLCASSLGQGTEAFFGQGTRLTVV.

The J gene is TRBJ2-2, the V gene TRBV5-1; TRBD2 aligns across 11 bases. Trimming removed 5 bases from V and 3 bases from J; junction bases left unmatched: 9. CDR1 SGHRS and CDR2 YFSETQ come from the germline V gene. This CDR3 is built from 17 residues. In DNA form, the CDR3 reads TGCGCCAGCAGTTATACGCCGGGACTAGCGGACACCGGGGAGCTGTTTTTT. Translated: CASSYTPGLADTGELFF.

V gene TRBV30 combines with J gene TRBJ2-1, with D possibly matching TRBD2 (6 bases). The CDR3 runs to 15 residues. The germline V gene has CDR1 GTSNPN and CDR2 SVGIG (reference sequence). Trimming left V 5 bases short and J 0 bases short, with 14 bases between. The CDR3 DNA is TGTGCCTGGGACCTGGGGACTCGCTCCTACAATGAGCAGTTCTTC. This sequence encodes CAWDLGTRSYNEQFF.

The V call is TRBV7-3, the J call TRBJ2-1, with TRBD1 as a possible D gene (5 bases). In germline, CDR1 is SGHTA, CDR2 FQGTGA. The CDR3 totals 14 residues. Trimming removed 5 bases at V and 3 bases at J, with 11 bases between. The CDR3 region has the DNA TGTGCCAGCAGCCCCGACAGAAACTACAATGAGCAGTTCTTC. The encoded protein is CASSPDRNYNEQFF.